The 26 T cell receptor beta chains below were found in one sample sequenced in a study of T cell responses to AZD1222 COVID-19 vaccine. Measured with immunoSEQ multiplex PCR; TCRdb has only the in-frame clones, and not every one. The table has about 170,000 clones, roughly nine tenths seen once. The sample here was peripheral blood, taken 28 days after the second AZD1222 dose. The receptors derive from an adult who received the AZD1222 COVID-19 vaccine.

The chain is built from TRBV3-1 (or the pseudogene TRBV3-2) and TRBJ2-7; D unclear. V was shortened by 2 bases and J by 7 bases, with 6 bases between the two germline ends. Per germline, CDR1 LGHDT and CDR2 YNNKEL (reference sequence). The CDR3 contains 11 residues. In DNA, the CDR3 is TGTGCCAGCAGCCAAAACACTGAGCAGTACTTC. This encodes CASSQNTEQYF.

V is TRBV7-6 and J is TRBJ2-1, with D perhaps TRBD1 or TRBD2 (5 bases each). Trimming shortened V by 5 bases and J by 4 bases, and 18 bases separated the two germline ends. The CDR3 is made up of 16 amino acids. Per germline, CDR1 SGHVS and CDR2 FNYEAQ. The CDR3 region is CASSPGAGRIYNEQFF. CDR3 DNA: TGTGCCAGCAGCCCTGGGGCGGGCAGGATATACAATGAGCAGTTCTTC.

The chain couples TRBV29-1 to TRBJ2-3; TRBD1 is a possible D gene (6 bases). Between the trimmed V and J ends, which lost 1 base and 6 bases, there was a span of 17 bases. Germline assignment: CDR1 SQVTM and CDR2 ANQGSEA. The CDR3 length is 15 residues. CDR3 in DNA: TGCAGCGTTGAAGGCGACAGGACCATATATGATACGCAGTATTTT. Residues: CSVEGDRTIYDTQYF.

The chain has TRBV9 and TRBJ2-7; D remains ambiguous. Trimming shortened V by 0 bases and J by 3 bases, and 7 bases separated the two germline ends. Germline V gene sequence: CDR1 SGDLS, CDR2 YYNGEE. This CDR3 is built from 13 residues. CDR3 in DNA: TGTGCCAGCAGCGTAGCTTCGGACTACGAGCAGTACTTC. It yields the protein CASSVASDYEQYF. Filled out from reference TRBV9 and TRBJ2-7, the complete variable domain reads DSGVTQTPKHLITATGQRVTLRCSPRSGDLSVYWYQQSLDQGLQFLIQYYNGEERAKGNILERFSAQQFPDLHSELNLSSLELGDSALYFCASSVASDYEQYFGPGTRLTVT.

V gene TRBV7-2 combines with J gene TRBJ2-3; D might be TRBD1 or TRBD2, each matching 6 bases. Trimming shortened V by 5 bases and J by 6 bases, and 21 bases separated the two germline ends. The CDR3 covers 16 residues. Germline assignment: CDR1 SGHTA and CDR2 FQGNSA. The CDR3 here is CASSLRGGPAGDTQYF. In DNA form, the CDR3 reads TGTGCCAGCAGCCTAAGAGGGGGGCCCGCAGGGGATACGCAGTATTTT. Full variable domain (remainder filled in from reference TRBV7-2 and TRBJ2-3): GAGVSQSPSNKVTEKGKDVELRCDPISGHTALYWYRQSLGQGLEFLIYFQGNSAPDKSGLPSDRFSAERTGGSVSTLTIQRTQQEDSAVYLCASSLRGGPAGDTQYFGPGTRLTVL.

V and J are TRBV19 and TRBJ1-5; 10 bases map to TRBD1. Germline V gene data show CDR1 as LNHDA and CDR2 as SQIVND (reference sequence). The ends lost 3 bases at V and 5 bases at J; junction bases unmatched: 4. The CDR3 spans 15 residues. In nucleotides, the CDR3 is TGTGCCAGTAGTATGGGGACAGGGGTTTATCAGCCCCAGCATTTT. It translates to CASSMGTGVYQPQHF.

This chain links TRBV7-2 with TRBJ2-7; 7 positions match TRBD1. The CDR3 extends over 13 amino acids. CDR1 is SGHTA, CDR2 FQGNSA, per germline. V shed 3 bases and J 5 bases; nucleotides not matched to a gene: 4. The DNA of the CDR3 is TGTGCCAGCAGCTTTGCCAGGGGGAACGAGCAGTACTTC. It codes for CASSFARGNEQYF.

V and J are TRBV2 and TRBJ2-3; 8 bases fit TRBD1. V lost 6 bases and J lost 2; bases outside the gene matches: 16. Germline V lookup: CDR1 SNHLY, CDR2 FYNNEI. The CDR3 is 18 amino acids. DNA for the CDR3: TGTGCCAGCAGAGACAGGGGACCTTACACAGGGGACACAGATACGCAGTATTTT. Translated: CASRDRGPYTGDTDTQYF. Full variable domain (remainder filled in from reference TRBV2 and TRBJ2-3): EPEVTQTPSHQVTQMGQEVILRCVPISNHLYFYWYRQILGQKVEFLVSFYNNEISEKSEIFDDQFSVERPDGSNFTLKIRSTKLEDSAMYFCASRDRGPYTGDTDTQYFGPGTRLTVL.

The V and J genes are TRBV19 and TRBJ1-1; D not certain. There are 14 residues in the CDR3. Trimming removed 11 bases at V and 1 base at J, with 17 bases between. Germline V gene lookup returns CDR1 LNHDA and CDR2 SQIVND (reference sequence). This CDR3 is CACSIQMKNTEAFF. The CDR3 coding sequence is TGTGCCTGTTCGATTCAGATGAAGAACACTGAAGCTTTCTTT.

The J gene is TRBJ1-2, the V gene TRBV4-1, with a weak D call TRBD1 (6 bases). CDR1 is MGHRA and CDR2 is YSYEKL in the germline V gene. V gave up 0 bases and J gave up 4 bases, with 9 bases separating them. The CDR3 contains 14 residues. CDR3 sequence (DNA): TGCGCCAGCAGCCAAGATCCGACAGGCTATGGCTACACCTTC. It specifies CASSQDPTGYGYTF.

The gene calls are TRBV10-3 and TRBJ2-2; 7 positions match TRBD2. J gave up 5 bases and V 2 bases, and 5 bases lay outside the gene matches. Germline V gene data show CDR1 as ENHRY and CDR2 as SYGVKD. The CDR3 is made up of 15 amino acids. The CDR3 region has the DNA TGTGCCATCAGTGAGGGGGGGGGTGAGACCGGGGAGCTGTTTTTT. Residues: CAISEGGGETGELFF.

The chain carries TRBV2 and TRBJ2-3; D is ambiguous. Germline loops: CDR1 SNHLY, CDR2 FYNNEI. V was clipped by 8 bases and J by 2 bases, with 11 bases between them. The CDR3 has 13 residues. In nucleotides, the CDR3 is TGTGCCAGCGGCCTGGAGAACACAGATACGCAGTATTTT. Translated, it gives CASGLENTDTQYF.

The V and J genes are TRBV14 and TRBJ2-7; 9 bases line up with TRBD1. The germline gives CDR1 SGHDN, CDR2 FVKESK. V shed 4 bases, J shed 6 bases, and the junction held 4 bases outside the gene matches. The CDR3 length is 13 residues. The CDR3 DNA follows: TGTGCCAGCAGCCGGACAGGGGCCGTCGAGCAGTACTTC. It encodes CASSRTGAVEQYF.

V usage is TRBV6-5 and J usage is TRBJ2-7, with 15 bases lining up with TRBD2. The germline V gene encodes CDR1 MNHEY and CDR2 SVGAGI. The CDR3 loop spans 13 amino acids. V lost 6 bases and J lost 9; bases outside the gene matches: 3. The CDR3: CASRGLAGGWQYF. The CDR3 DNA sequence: TGTGCCAGCAGAGGACTAGCGGGGGGGTGGCAGTACTTC.

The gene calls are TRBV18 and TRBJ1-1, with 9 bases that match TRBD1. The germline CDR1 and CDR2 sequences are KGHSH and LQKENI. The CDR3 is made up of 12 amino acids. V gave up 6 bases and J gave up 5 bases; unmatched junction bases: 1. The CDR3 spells CASSDRGTEAFF. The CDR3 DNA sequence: TGTGCCAGCTCGGACAGGGGTACTGAAGCTTTCTTT.

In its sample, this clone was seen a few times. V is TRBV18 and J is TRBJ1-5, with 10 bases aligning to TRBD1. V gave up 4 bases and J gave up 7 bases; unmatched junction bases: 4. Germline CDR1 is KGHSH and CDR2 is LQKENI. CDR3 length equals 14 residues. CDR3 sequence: CASSRQGAEQPQHF. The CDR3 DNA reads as TGTGCCAGCTCACGACAGGGGGCTGAACAGCCCCAGCATTTT.

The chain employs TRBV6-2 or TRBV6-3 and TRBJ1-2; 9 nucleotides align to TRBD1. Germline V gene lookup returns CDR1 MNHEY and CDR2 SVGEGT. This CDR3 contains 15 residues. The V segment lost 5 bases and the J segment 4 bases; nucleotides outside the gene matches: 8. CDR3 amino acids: CASSVPGQGSYGYTF. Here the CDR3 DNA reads TGTGCCAGCAGTGTCCCGGGACAGGGAAGCTATGGCTACACCTTC.

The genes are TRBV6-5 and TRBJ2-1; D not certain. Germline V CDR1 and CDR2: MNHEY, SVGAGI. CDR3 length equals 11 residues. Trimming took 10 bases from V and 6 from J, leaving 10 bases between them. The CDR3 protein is CATRLGNEQFF. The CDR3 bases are TGTGCCACCAGATTGGGCAATGAGCAGTTCTTC.

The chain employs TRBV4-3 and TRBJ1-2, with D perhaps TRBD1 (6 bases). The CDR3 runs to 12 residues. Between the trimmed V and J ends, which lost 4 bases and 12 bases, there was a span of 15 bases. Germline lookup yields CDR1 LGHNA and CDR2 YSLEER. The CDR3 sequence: CASSPTYGGHTF. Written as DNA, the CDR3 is TGCGCCAGCAGCCCCACCTACGGGGGCCACACCTTC.

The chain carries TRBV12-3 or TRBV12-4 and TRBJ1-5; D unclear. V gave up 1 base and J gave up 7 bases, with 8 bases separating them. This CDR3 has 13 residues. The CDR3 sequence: CASSLGELQPQHF. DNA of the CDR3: TGTGCCAGCAGTTTAGGGGAATTACAGCCCCAGCATTTT.

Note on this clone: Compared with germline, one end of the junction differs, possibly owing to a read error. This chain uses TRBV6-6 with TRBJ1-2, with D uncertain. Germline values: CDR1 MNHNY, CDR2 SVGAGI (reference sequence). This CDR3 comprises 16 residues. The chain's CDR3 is CASSDSGLPVGGGYTF. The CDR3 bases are TGTGCCAGCAGTGACTCCGGGCTCCCCGTGGGCGGCGGCTACACCTTC.

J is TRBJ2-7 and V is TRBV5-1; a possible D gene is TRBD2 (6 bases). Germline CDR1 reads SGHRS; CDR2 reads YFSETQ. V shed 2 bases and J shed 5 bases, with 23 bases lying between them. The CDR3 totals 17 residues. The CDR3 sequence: CASSLTAGRVFENEQYF. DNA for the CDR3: TGCGCCAGCAGCTTAACAGCGGGTCGGGTGTTTGAGAACGAGCAGTACTTC.

The CDR3 region is CATTLEVLGLSTDTQYF. In nucleotides, the CDR3 is TGTGCCACTACTCTCGAAGTATTGGGACTAAGCACAGATACGCAGTATTTT. V and J are TRBV24-1 and TRBJ2-3; 7 nucleotides line up with TRBD2. Per the germline V gene, CDR1 is KGHDR and CDR2 is SFDVKD. The junction had 15 bases not matched to a gene; V was cut back by 10 bases and J by 0 bases. CDR3 length: 17 residues.

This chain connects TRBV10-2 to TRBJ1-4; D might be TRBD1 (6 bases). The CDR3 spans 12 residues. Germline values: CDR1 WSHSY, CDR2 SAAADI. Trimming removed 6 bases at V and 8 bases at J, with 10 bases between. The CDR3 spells CASREGGEKLFF. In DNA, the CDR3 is TGCGCCAGCAGGGAAGGGGGGGAAAAACTGTTTTTT.

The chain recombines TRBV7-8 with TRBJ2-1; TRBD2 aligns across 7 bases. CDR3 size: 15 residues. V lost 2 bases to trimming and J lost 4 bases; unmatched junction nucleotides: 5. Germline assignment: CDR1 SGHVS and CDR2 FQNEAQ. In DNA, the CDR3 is TGTGCCAGCAGCTTAATCGTTAGCGGGTACAATGAGCAGTTCTTC. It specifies CASSLIVSGYNEQFF. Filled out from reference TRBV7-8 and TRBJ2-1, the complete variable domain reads GAGVSQSPRYKVAKRGQDVALRCDPISGHVSLFWYQQALGQGPEFLTYFQNEAQLDKSGLPSDRFFAERPEGSVSTLKIQRTQQEDSAVYLCASSLIVSGYNEQFFGPGTRLTVL.

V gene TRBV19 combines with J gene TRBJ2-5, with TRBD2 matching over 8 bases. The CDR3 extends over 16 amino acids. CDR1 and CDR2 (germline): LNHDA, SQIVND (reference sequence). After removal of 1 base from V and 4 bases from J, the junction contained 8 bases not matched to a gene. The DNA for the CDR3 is TGTGCCAGTAGTATAGGTGGGACTAGTTTTGGAGAGACCCAGTACTTC. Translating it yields CASSIGGTSFGETQYF.